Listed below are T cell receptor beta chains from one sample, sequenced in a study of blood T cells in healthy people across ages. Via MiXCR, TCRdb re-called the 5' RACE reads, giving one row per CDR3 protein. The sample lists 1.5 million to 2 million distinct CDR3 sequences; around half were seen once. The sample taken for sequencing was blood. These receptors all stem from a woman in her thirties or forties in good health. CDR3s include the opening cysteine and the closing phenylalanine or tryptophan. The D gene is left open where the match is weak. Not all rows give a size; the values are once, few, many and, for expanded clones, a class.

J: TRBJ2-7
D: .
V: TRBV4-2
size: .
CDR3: CASSQASENGYEQYF
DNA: TGTGCCAGCAGCCAAGCTTCGGAGAATGGGTACGAGCAGTACTTC

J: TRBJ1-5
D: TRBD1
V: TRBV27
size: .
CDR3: CASSPQGVNQPQHF
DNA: TGTGCCAGCAGTCCACAGGGGGTCAATCAGCCCCAGCATTTT

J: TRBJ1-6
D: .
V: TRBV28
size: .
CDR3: CASRGVLTPLHF
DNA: TGTGCCAGCAGGGGGGTTCTAACACCCCTCCACTTT

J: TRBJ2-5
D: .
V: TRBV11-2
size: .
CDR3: CASSLMGLQETQYF
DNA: TGTGCCAGCAGCTTAATGGGACTTCAAGAGACCCAGTACTTC

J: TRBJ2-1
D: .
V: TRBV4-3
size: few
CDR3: CASSQDADMSEQFF
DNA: TGCGCCAGCAGCCAGGATGCAGATATGAGCGAGCAGTTCTTC

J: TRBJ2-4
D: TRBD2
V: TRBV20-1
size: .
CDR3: CSANAGGPLAKNIQYF
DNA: TGCAGTGCTAACGCGGGGGGGCCCTTAGCCAAAAACATTCAGTACTTC

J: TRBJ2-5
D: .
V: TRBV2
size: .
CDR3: CASNERKSRVETQYF
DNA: TGTGCCAGCAACGAAAGGAAAAGCAGGGTGGAGACCCAGTACTTC

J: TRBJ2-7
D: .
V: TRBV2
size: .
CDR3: CASSMLEQYF
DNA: TGTGCCAGTAGTATGCTCGAGCAGTACTTC

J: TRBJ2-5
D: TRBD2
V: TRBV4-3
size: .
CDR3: CASSQSGTSGGGETQYF
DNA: TGCGCCAGCAGCCAATCCGGGACTAGCGGGGGGGGAGAGACCCAGTACTTC

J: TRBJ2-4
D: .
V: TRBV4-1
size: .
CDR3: CASSQGVGLDIQYF
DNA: TGCGCCAGCAGCCAAGGGGTGGGGCTGGACATTCAGTACTTC

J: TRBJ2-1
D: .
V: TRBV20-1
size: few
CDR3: CSANPRDIYNEQFF
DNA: TGCAGTGCCAACCCACGGGACATCTACAATGAGCAGTTCTTC

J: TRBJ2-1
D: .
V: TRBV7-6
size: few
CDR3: CASSSTDIQPYNEQFF
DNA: TGTGCCAGCAGCTCAACGGACATACAACCCTACAATGAGCAGTTCTTC

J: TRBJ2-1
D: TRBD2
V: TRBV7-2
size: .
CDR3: CASSLGLAARLNEQFF
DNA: TGTGCCAGCAGCCTCGGACTAGCGGCACGATTAAATGAGCAGTTCTTC

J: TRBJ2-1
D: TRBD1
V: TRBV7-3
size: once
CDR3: CVSSLGQGNEQFF
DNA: TGTGTCAGCAGCTTAGGACAGGGCAATGAGCAGTTCTTC

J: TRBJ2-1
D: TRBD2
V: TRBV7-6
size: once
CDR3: CASSPRTSGGVNNEQFF
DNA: TGTGCCAGCAGCCCCCGGACTAGCGGGGGGGTAAACAATGAGCAGTTCTTC

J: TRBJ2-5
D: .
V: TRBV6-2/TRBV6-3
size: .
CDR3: CASSYLKGGTQYF
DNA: TGTGCCAGCAGCTACTTGAAGGGCGGGACCCAGTACTTC